The entry below gives a single T cell receptor (beta chain) sequence along with its context. The antigen remains unidentified. These data come from a study of shared clonotypes between healthy human individuals. Whole-study context: Researchers assigned three CD4 naive, three CD4 memory, two CD8 naive and one CD8 memory plate to each donor.

Notes on the study in general: Clonotypes not shared had lower generation probabilities than those common to all four donors.

Per germline, CDR1 LNHNV and CDR2 YYDKDF (reference sequence). This CDR3 has 14 amino acids. Trimming pared 11 bases from V and 2 bases from J, leaving 15 bases between. Each PCR replicate from the sorted subsets contained approximately 0.2 ug DNA, which is 25,000 to 30,000 T cell genomes. In the authors' workflow: Filtering of immunoSEQ junctional sequences could not match full-length read filtering. Using immunoSEQ multiplex PCR, the repertoire was profiled, and TCRdb retains in-frame clones only, with some absent. The DNA was the basis for D and trimming; V, J and clone size are from that table. The repertoire holds a few million clones, with around 95% as singletons.

The sequencing sample was made of naive CD4+ T cells sorted from blood. Documented subset: CD45RA+ positively selected. The V and J genes are TRBV15 and TRBJ2-2; D gene uncertain. The sequence was collected from a man aged 18 to 29 in good health. CDR3 protein: CAFSQGLNTGELFF. CDR3 coding DNA: TGTGCCTTCTCTCAAGGGCTCAACACCGGGGAGCTGTTTTTT.